This entry is about one T cell receptor (beta chain). The CDR3 length is 17 residues. Germline CDR1 reads SEHNR; CDR2 reads FQNEAQ (reference sequence). Trimming removed 1 base from V and 6 bases from J, with 21 bases in between. In the source study's methods: Nucleated cell number was recorded as an estimate derived from reference gene primer amplification. This table comes from immunoSEQ multiplex PCR, and its TCRdb copy is limited to in-frame clones, with some not included. V and J calls and clone size are as listed in that table; D and trimming were resolved from the DNA. This sample has 130,000 to 150,000 clones, with 75% to 90% found just once. This entry comes from a study of blood T cell repertoires in COVID-19. About the study: Some COVID-19 samples were acute and others convalescent; all came from the United States, Italy and Spain.

Individuals aged about 18 to 89 years were recruited from 24 US areas. Two negative PCRs, clearance, or symptom resolution were required of recovered Cohort 3 donors. The clonotype originates from a man aged 60 to 75 who had recovered from COVID-19. The sequenced material came from PBMCs or T cells enriched from blood (not recorded which). The chain couples TRBV7-9 to TRBJ1-2, with TRBD1 as a possible D gene (6 bases). The CDR3: CASSLVRTSRGENGYTF. The CDR3 DNA sequence: TGTGCCAGCAGCTTAGTGCGTACCTCCAGGGGAGAGAATGGCTACACCTTC.